The 32 T cell receptor beta chains given below trace back to one sample, sequenced in a study of T cell repertoires in cytomegalovirus infection (dated by TCRdb to between 2018 and 2020). Instrument used: Illumina HiSeq 1500. TCRdb itself trimmed the public reads at Q25 with fastp, ran MiXCR and retained productive beta chains. Rows matching on CDR3 protein sequence are summarized as one entry with the most common DNA and genes. Counted in this sample were about 310,000 distinct CDR3 sequences; roughly 15% of them appeared once. The ten top clones hold about 11% of the sample. Input material: PBMCs. The receptor source for this set is a human donor in good health (CMV status not recorded). Some clones in this sample may be carry-over from other donors' samples.

V usage is TRBV3-1 and J usage is TRBJ2-3; 10 bases match TRBD2. The CDR3 loop spans 15 amino acids. Germline trimming cut 1 base from V and 4 bases from J; bases unmatched to any gene: 2. Germline CDR1 LGHDT, CDR2 YNNKEL (reference sequence). CDR3 region: CASSQAAGGPDTQYF. DNA for the CDR3: TGTGCCAGCAGCCAAGCAGCGGGGGGGCCAGATACGCAGTATTTT.

This clonotype came up many times. V usage is TRBV7-2 and J usage is TRBJ2-1, with 9 bases lining up with TRBD2. The ends lost 2 bases at V and 9 bases at J; junction bases unmatched: 11. The CDR3 contains 16 residues. The germline V gene has CDR1 SGHTA and CDR2 FQGNSA. In nucleotides, the CDR3 is TGTGCCAGCAGCTTACTTCAAGCGGGGGGTAAGGGTGAGCAGTTCTTC. This translates into CASSLLQAGGKGEQFF.

This clonotype was detected only a few times. The chain joins TRBV20-1 to TRBJ1-6, with a weak D call TRBD1 (5 bases). The CDR3 totals 16 residues. The V end lost 2 bases, the J end lost 5 bases, and 16 bases lay between the germline ends. CDR1 DFQATT and CDR2 SNEGSKA come from the germline V gene (reference sequence). CDR3 nucleotide sequence: TGCAGTGCTAGACCTGGCAGGGTAGGGAATAATTCACCCCTCCACTTT. Protein product: CSARPGRVGNNSPLHF.

This clonotype was recorded many times. V usage is TRBV6-2 or TRBV6-3 and J usage is TRBJ2-1; 7 bases line up with TRBD1. The germline gives CDR1 MNHEY, CDR2 SVGEGT. V shed 8 bases, J shed 9 bases, and the junction held 7 bases outside the gene matches. The CDR3 has 12 residues. CDR3 residues: CASRSGGFEQFF. CDR3 in DNA: TGTGCCAGCCGGTCAGGGGGATTTGAGCAGTTCTTC.

In its sample, this clonotype was seen a few times. The J gene is TRBJ1-3, the V gene TRBV12-3 or TRBV12-4; unclear D gene. The CDR3 has 17 amino acids. V was clipped by 5 bases and J by 2 bases, with 19 bases between them. The CDR3, as DNA: TGTGCCAGCAGTACCAGACGCTTCTTAAGCCCTGGAAACACCATATATTTT. Residues: CASSTRRFLSPGNTIYF.

This clonotype was seen repeatedly, ten times or more. The chain has TRBV3-1 and TRBJ2-1; perhaps TRBD2 as D (6 bases). Trimming stripped 1 base from V and 3 bases from J, with 10 bases between. Germline V CDR1 and CDR2: LGHDT, YNNKEL (reference sequence). The CDR3 sequence is 15 residues long. The CDR3 DNA reads TGTGCCAGCAGCCAAGCCCTGGGACTCTACAATGAGCAGTTCTTC. Amino acid sequence: CASSQALGLYNEQFF.

This clonotype was detected many times. The chain employs TRBV2 and TRBJ2-3; 7 positions agree with TRBD1. From germline, CDR1 is SNHLY and CDR2 FYNNEI. The trim removed 4 bases at V and 3 bases at J, leaving 1 base unmatched. This CDR3 comprises 13 residues. The CDR3 spells CASSVQGTDTQYF. The CDR3 DNA reads TGTGCCAGCAGTGTACAGGGGACAGATACGCAGTATTTT. Full variable domain (rest looked up from reference TRBV2 and TRBJ2-3): EPEVTQTPSHQVTQMGQEVILRCVPISNHLYFYWYRQILGQKVEFLVSFYNNEISEKSEIFDDQFSVERPDGSNFTLKIRSTKLEDSAMYFCASSVQGTDTQYFGPGTRLTVL.

The rearrangement links TRBV5-1 to TRBJ1-1; 7 nucleotides line up with TRBD1. The CDR3 is 15 residues long. The germline CDR1 and CDR2 sequences are SGHRS and YFSETQ. V shed 5 bases and J 1 base; nucleotides not matched to a gene: 8. The CDR3 bases are TGCGCCAGCAGTTCGCAGGGGGTAACGAACACTGAAGCTTTCTTT. It encodes CASSSQGVTNTEAFF.

This clonotype has more than one count but fewer than ten. The chain has TRBV7-2 and TRBJ1-6; possible D gene TRBD1, 6 bases. Germline V gene data show CDR1 as SGHTA and CDR2 as FQGNSA. The CDR3 spans 14 residues. V was trimmed by 6 bases and J by 2 bases, leaving 8 bases between them. The CDR3 sequence: CASRGDTYNSPLHF. In DNA, the CDR3 is TGTGCCAGCAGGGGGGACACCTATAATTCACCCCTCCACTTT.

For the CDR3, the DNA is TGCAGTGCAAGGGACCCCCGTAACTATGGCTACACCTTC. It is translated as CSARDPRNYGYTF. The gene calls are TRBV20-1 and TRBJ1-2; D might be TRBD1 (5 bases). Trimming removed 6 bases at V and 1 base at J, with 12 bases between. The germline CDR1 and CDR2 sequences are DFQATT and SNEGSKA (reference sequence). The CDR3 extends over 13 amino acids.

This clonotype was recorded at least ten times. V is TRBV4-1 and J is TRBJ1-1; 12 positions match TRBD1. The CDR3 is 16 residues long. Germline-derived CDR1 and CDR2 are MGHRA and YSYEKL. With V trimmed by 4 bases and J by 6 bases, 9 bases remained unmatched. DNA of the CDR3: TGCGCCAGCAGCCCTCCCAGGGACAGGGGGCTTGCTGAAGCTTTCTTT. It codes for CASSPPRDRGLAEAFF.

This clonotype was observed a few times. The rearrangement links TRBV6-2 or TRBV6-3 to TRBJ2-6; D may be TRBD2 (6 bases). Germline CDR1 is MNHEY and CDR2 is SVGEGT. The CDR3 covers 16 residues. Trimming stripped 7 bases from V and 0 bases from J, with 13 bases between. CDR3 bases: TGTGCCAGCAACCCTGGCGGGGCCTCTGGGGCCAACGTCCTGACTTTC. Its protein product is CASNPGGASGANVLTF.

This clonotype was seen more than once but under ten times. The V call is TRBV4-1, the J call TRBJ1-5; a weak D match, TRBD1 (6 bases). The germline V gene encodes CDR1 MGHRA and CDR2 YSYEKL. The V and J ends lost 0 bases and 3 bases respectively, with 9 bases between them. The CDR3 is 15 residues long. CDR3 protein: CASSQEGGHNQPQHF. Here the CDR3 DNA reads TGCGCCAGCAGCCAAGAAGGGGGGCACAATCAGCCCCAGCATTTT.

The chain couples TRBV7-9 to TRBJ1-1, with TRBD1 matching 8 bases. The CDR3 is made up of 16 amino acids. The germline V gene has CDR1 SEHNR and CDR2 FQNEAQ (reference sequence). Germline trimming cut 4 bases from V and 2 bases from J; bases unmatched to any gene: 9. The CDR3 loop reads CASSSGTGSFNTEAFF. DNA of the CDR3: TGTGCCAGCAGCTCCGGGACAGGAAGCTTTAACACTGAAGCTTTCTTT. Full variable domain (missing parts from reference TRBV7-9 and TRBJ1-1): DTGVSQNPRHKITKRGQNVTFRCDPISEHNRLYWYRQTLGQGPEFLTYFQNEAQLEKSRLLSDRFSAERPKGSFSTLEIQRTEQGDSAMYLCASSSGTGSFNTEAFFGQGTRLTVV.

This clonotype was counted many times. This chain joins TRBV7-2 and TRBJ1-4; tentatively, D is TRBD1 (5 bases). The CDR3 consists of 13 residues. Per the germline V gene, CDR1 is SGHTA and CDR2 is FQGNSA. Trimming removed 5 bases at V and 7 bases at J, with 11 bases between. The DNA of the CDR3 is TGTGCCAGCAGCCGCGGACAATTTGAAAAACTGTTTTTT. Amino acid sequence: CASSRGQFEKLFF. Supplemented by reference TRBV7-2 and TRBJ1-4, the full variable domain reads GAGVSQSPSNKVTEKGKDVELRCDPISGHTALYWYRQSLGQGLEFLIYFQGNSAPDKSGLPSDRFSAERTGGSVSTLTIQRTQQEDSAVYLCASSRGQFEKLFFGSGTQLSVL.

As for this clonotype: This sequence may be a read error, since a much larger clone differs from it by one base. This CDR3 is CANRGRAGIYEQYF. The CDR3, as DNA: TGTGCCAACCGGGGGAGGGCGGGGATTTACGAGCAGTACTTC. This chain uses TRBV12-3 or TRBV12-4 with TRBJ2-7; 7 bases line up with TRBD2. The CDR3 spans 14 residues. V was clipped by 10 bases and J by 4 bases; unmatched bases: 13.

This clonotype was picked up a small number of times. The gene calls are TRBV27 and TRBJ2-5; tentatively, D is TRBD1 or TRBD2 (5 bases each). The V and J ends lost 1 base and 1 base respectively, with 10 bases between them. CDR1 is MNHEY, CDR2 SMNVEV, per germline (reference sequence). This CDR3 region has 15 residues. The CDR3 DNA reads as TGTGCCAGCAGTTTATACCTGGGGACCCAAGAGACCCAGTACTTC. It specifies CASSLYLGTQETQYF.

This clonotype occurred many times. This sequence joins TRBV7-2 and TRBJ2-7; D may be TRBD1 (5 bases). CDR1 SGHTA and CDR2 FQGNSA come from the germline V gene. Trimming shortened V by 4 bases and J by 7 bases, and 32 bases separated the two germline ends. This CDR3 has 19 amino acids. CDR3 DNA: TGTGCCAGCAGCTCAAGGGAAAGGGGTCGTCTCTCGGTGGTCTGGGAGCAGTACTTC. Its protein is CASSSRERGRLSVVWEQYF.

The rearrangement links TRBV10-3 to TRBJ1-2, with 11 bases fitting TRBD1. This CDR3 has 15 residues. V trimming: 4 bases; J trimming: 6 bases; junction bases outside the gene matches: 7. The germline V gene has CDR1 ENHRY and CDR2 SYGVKD. The CDR3 sequence: CAISGWTGGFNGYTF. The CDR3 DNA sequence: TGTGCCATCAGTGGGTGGACAGGGGGCTTCAATGGCTACACCTTC.

At least ten counts were recorded for this clonotype. V gene TRBV28 combines with J gene TRBJ2-5, with a tentative D call TRBD1 (6 bases). The CDR3 is 14 residues long. Germline V lookup: CDR1 MDHEN, CDR2 SYDVKM. V gave up 3 bases and J gave up 7 bases, with 15 bases separating them. Here the CDR3 DNA reads TGTGCCAGCAGTTTGGCAGGGGCCGAATGGACCCAGTACTTC. Its protein product is CASSLAGAEWTQYF.

The V call is TRBV19, the J call TRBJ2-6; unclear D gene. V was cut by 7 bases and J by 0 bases, with 10 bases left in between. The germline V gene encodes CDR1 LNHDA and CDR2 SQIVND (reference sequence). This CDR3 has 15 residues. The CDR3 bases are TGTGCCAGTAACTCTATAAGCTCTGGGGCCAACGTCCTGACTTTC. Amino acid sequence: CASNSISSGANVLTF.

This chain connects TRBV28 to TRBJ2-1; weak D call: TRBD2 (7 bases). The CDR3 length is 15 residues. Trimming removed 7 bases from V and 5 bases from J, with 18 bases in between. CDR1 MDHEN and CDR2 SYDVKM come from the germline V gene. In DNA form, the CDR3 reads TGTGCCAGCACCCTTTTGGGGGGGGCCCACAATGAGCAGTTCTTC. Residues: CASTLLGGAHNEQFF.

This clonotype was recorded many times. The CDR3 loop is CASSLDRDSVAFF. DNA for the CDR3: TGTGCCAGCAGCCTCGACAGGGACTCCGTCGCTTTCTTT. This chain links TRBV7-9 with TRBJ1-1; TRBD1 matches 7 bases. V lost 5 bases and J lost 11; bases outside the gene matches: 11. Germline assignment: CDR1 SEHNR and CDR2 FQNEAQ (reference sequence). This CDR3 contains 13 residues.

This clonotype was detected ten times or more. This rearrangement joins TRBV7-9 to TRBJ1-1; tentative D call: TRBD1 (5 bases). CDR1 SEHNR and CDR2 FQNEAQ come from the germline V gene (reference sequence). The V end was cut by 4 bases, the J end by 3 bases, with 15 bases between. The CDR3 is 15 residues long. The CDR3 protein is CASSSNGGWDTEAFF. The CDR3 DNA follows: TGTGCCAGCAGCTCCAACGGGGGATGGGACACTGAAGCTTTCTTT.

This clonotype was counted ten times or more. The chain links TRBV4-1 to TRBJ2-7, with TRBD1 identical over 7 bases. In germline, CDR1 is MGHRA, CDR2 YSYEKL. The CDR3 runs 13 residues. After removal of 3 bases from V and 6 bases from J, the junction contained 5 bases not matched to a gene. The CDR3 DNA is TGCGCCAGCAGCCATGAACAGGGGATCGAGCAGTACTTC. The encoded protein is CASSHEQGIEQYF.

This clonotype occurred many times. The chain carries TRBV11-2 and TRBJ2-5; D is uncertain. Germline V CDR1 and CDR2: SGHAT, FQNNGV. This CDR3 has 15 residues. The V gene lost 5 bases and the J gene lost 2 bases, with 15 bases spanning the gap. CDR3: CASSREGAMQETQYF. As DNA, the CDR3 is TGTGCCAGCAGCCGCGAAGGAGCGATGCAAGAGACCCAGTACTTC. The entire variable domain, with the rest obtained from reference TRBV11-2 and TRBJ2-5, is as follows: EAGVAQSPRYKIIEKRQSVAFWCNPISGHATLYWYQQILGQGPKLLIQFQNNGVVDDSQLPKDRFSAERLKGVDSTLKIQPAKLEDSAVYLCASSREGAMQETQYFGPGTRLLVL.

There are a few counts of this clonotype. The CDR3 loop is CASSLGRANEQFF. The DNA of the CDR3 is TGTGCCAGCAGTTTGGGAAGGGCTAATGAGCAGTTCTTC. The J gene is TRBJ2-1, the V gene TRBV12-3 or TRBV12-4; no clear D gene. The CDR3 covers 13 residues. Deletions cut 3 bases from V and 7 bases from J, with 10 bases between.

This clonotype was picked up many times. V gene TRBV6-5 combines with J gene TRBJ2-7, with 12 bases aligning to TRBD1. Germline trimming cut 1 base from V and 5 bases from J; bases unmatched to any gene: 6. This CDR3 is built from 16 residues. Germline V lookup: CDR1 MNHEY, CDR2 SVGAGI. Written as DNA, the CDR3 is TGTGCCAGCAGTTACTGGGGGGGACAGGGGGCTAACGAGCAGTACTTC. This gives the protein CASSYWGGQGANEQYF.

The genes are TRBV5-4 and TRBJ2-3; D unclear. The V end lost 1 base, the J end lost 4 bases, and 10 bases lay between the germline ends. Germline lookup yields CDR1 SGHNT and CDR2 YYREEE (reference sequence). There are 14 residues in the CDR3. CDR3 DNA: TGTGCCAGCAGCTTGAGCTGGGGATCAGATACGCAGTATTTT. Protein: CASSLSWGSDTQYF. The variable domain in full, completed from reference TRBV5-4 and TRBJ2-3, reads ETGVTQSPTHLIKTRGQQVTLRCSSQSGHNTVSWYQQALGQGPQFIFQYYREEENGRGNFPPRFSGLQFPNYSSELNVNALELDDSALYLCASSLSWGSDTQYFGPGTRLTVL.

This clonotype was seen a few times. The chain uses TRBV5-1 and TRBJ2-4; D remains unclear. Between the trimmed V and J ends, which lost 4 bases and 0 bases, there was a span of 17 bases. Looked up from germline, CDR1 is SGHRS and CDR2 is YFSETQ. The CDR3 is made up of 17 amino acids. CDR3 region: CASSPFDTTLAKNIQYF. DNA of the CDR3: TGCGCCAGCAGCCCATTCGACACGACTCTAGCCAAAAACATTCAGTACTTC. The full variable domain, completed using reference TRBV5-1 and TRBJ2-4, is KAGVTQTPRYLIKTRGQQVTLSCSPISGHRSVSWYQQTPGQGLQFLFEYFSETQRNKGNFPGRFSGRQFSNSRSEMNVSTLELGDSALYLCASSPFDTTLAKNIQYFGAGTRLSVL.

This clonotype was counted at least ten times. The CDR3 coding sequence is TGTGCCAGCAGCTTAGTCGCGGGTGGAGATGAGCAGTTCTTC. This codes for CASSLVAGGDEQFF. The chain carries TRBV7-2 and TRBJ2-1, with D tentatively TRBD2 (5 bases). From germline, CDR1 is SGHTA and CDR2 FQGNSA. CDR3 length: 14 residues. V dropped 1 base and J dropped 8 bases, with 12 bases sitting between them.

The chain couples TRBV29-1 to TRBJ1-1; no reliable D call. The CDR3 is 12 amino acids. The V end lost 4 bases, the J end lost 4 bases, and 10 bases lay between the germline ends. Germline lookup yields CDR1 SQVTM and CDR2 ANQGSEA. CDR3 coding DNA: TGCAGCGTTGTCAGTTATCCCACTGAAGCTTTCTTT. As protein: CSVVSYPTEAFF.